These 22 T cell receptor beta chains share one sample of origin, sequenced in a study of blood T cell repertoires in COVID-19. The method was immunoSEQ multiplex PCR; TCRdb's version includes in-frame clones alone and lacks a portion of them. The repertoire consists of some 150,000 clones, with over 80% occurring once and the leading ten covering about 5.8%. Sequencing was carried out using PBMCs or T cells enriched from blood (not recorded which). The receptor source for this set is a woman aged 45 to 65 who had been exposed to COVID-19.

The chain couples TRBV4-1 to TRBJ2-2, with TRBD1 identical over 7 bases. This CDR3 has 15 amino acids. With 4 bases clipped from V and 1 base from J, the junction kept 3 bases outside the gene matches. Germline CDR1 reads MGHRA; CDR2 reads YSYEKL. The CDR3 loop is CASSPAGGNTGELFF. CDR3 coding DNA: TGCGCCAGCAGCCCCGCAGGGGGGAACACCGGGGAGCTGTTTTTT.

This chain connects TRBV27 to TRBJ2-1, with a tentative D call TRBD2 (6 bases). Germline CDR1 reads MNHEY; CDR2 reads SMNVEV (reference sequence). The CDR3 totals 17 residues. The ends were cut back, 3 bases at V and 0 bases at J, with 15 bases in the middle. The CDR3 DNA follows: TGTGCCAGCAGTTTGGCGATCGCTAGCGCCTCCTACAATGAGCAGTTCTTC. This sequence encodes CASSLAIASASYNEQFF.

This clone has only a few counts. The chain employs TRBV18 and TRBJ1-1; D is uncertain. V lost 5 bases and J 4 bases, leaving 11 bases between the germline ends. The germline gives CDR1 KGHSH, CDR2 LQKENI. The CDR3 is 13 amino acids. In nucleotides, the CDR3 is TGTGCCAGCTCAGGAGGAAGTCGCACTGAAGCTTTCTTT. This sequence encodes CASSGGSRTEAFF.

This clone showed up just a few times. The identical CDR3 is also encoded by other nucleotide sequences in the sample. This rearrangement joins TRBV27 to TRBJ1-5; D call uncertain. Trimming pared 5 bases from V and 1 base from J, leaving 6 bases between. CDR1 and CDR2 from the germline V gene are MNHEY and SMNVEV (reference sequence). The CDR3 contains 13 residues. The CDR3 here is CASSSRSNQPQHF. The CDR3, as DNA: TGTGCCAGCAGTAGCCGGAGCAATCAGCCCCAGCATTTT.

This clone has just a few counts. The chain joins TRBV7-6 to TRBJ2-1, with TRBD2 identical over 12 bases. The CDR3 has 17 residues. Germline V gene data show CDR1 as SGHVS and CDR2 as FNYEAQ. The ends lost 4 bases at V and 0 bases at J; junction bases unmatched: 4. Written as DNA, the CDR3 is TGTGCCAGCAGCTCTACTAGCGGGGGGACCTCCTACAATGAGCAGTTCTTC. It yields the protein CASSSTSGGTSYNEQFF.

CDR3 in DNA: TGTGCCAGCAGCTTGCCAGCCGGCCGGGGGTATGGCTACACCTTC. Amino acids: CASSLPAGRGYGYTF. This chain connects TRBV7-2 to TRBJ1-2, with D perhaps TRBD1 (5 bases). Germline CDR1 is SGHTA and CDR2 is FQGNSA. Trimming left V 3 bases short and J 5 bases short, with 16 bases between. The CDR3 sequence is 15 residues long.

This clone was picked up one time. The chain joins TRBV5-6 to TRBJ2-1; 10 nucleotides line up with TRBD1. Germline V gives CDR1 SGHDT, CDR2 YYEEEE. V gave up 1 base and J gave up 3 bases; unmatched junction bases: 10. This CDR3 has 18 amino acids. Here the CDR3 reads CASSLFIGTGVLYNEQFF. The DNA for the CDR3 is TGTGCCAGCAGCTTGTTCATTGGGACAGGGGTCCTCTACAATGAGCAGTTCTTC.

The chain joins TRBV9 to TRBJ2-2; 8 bases align to TRBD2. V gave up 1 base and J gave up 3 bases; unmatched junction bases: 8. Germline CDR1 is SGDLS and CDR2 is YYNGEE. The length of the CDR3 is 17 residues. The CDR3, as DNA: TGTGCCAGCAGCGTACCCAGCGGGGGAACCGACACCGGGGAGCTGTTTTTT. It yields the protein CASSVPSGGTDTGELFF.

The rearrangement uses TRBV4-3 and TRBJ2-3, with D possibly matching TRBD1 (5 bases). The CDR3 totals 14 residues. CDR1 LGHNA and CDR2 YSLEER come from the germline V gene. V was trimmed by 3 bases and J by 0 bases, leaving 7 bases between them. In DNA form, the CDR3 reads TGCGCCAGCAGCCACGGACAAAGCACAGATACGCAGTATTTT. Translated: CASSHGQSTDTQYF.

This chain connects TRBV4-3 to TRBJ1-3; no firm D call. Trimming shortened V by 3 bases and J by 0 bases, and 12 bases separated the two germline ends. The CDR3 is made up of 16 amino acids. Germline CDR1 LGHNA, CDR2 YSLEER. DNA of the CDR3: TGCGCCAGCAGCCAGGGCACAGTTGACTCTGGAAACACCATATATTTT. The encoded protein is CASSQGTVDSGNTIYF.

V gene TRBV5-6 combines with J gene TRBJ1-1; D is unclear. The CDR3 is 11 amino acids. Germline V lookup: CDR1 SGHDT, CDR2 YYEEEE. Trimming took off 0 bases at V and 10 bases at J, with 7 bases between the two ends. The CDR3 reads CASSLGVLAFF. CDR3 DNA: TGTGCCAGCAGCTTGGGAGTTTTAGCTTTCTTT.

The V and J genes are TRBV6-6 and TRBJ1-6; TRBD1 aligns across 9 bases. CDR1 and CDR2 from the germline V gene are MNHNY and SVGAGI (reference sequence). The CDR3 runs 22 residues. V shed 5 bases, J shed 0 bases, and the junction held 20 bases outside the gene matches. The CDR3 is CASSQSSPNRGPLSSYNSPLHF. The CDR3 nucleotides read TGTGCCAGCAGTCAATCTAGCCCGAACAGGGGGCCACTCAGCTCCTATAATTCACCCCTCCACTTT.

This clone was seen a single time. The chain couples TRBV2 to TRBJ2-2; no reliable D call. Germline V gives CDR1 SNHLY, CDR2 FYNNEI. The CDR3 covers 15 residues. Trimming removed 4 bases from V and 0 bases from J, with 9 bases in between. CDR3 nucleotide sequence: TGTGCCAGCAGTGGTGCTAGGACGAACACCGGGGAGCTGTTTTTT. This translates into CASSGARTNTGELFF.

The sample holds one count of this clone. The rearrangement joins TRBV29-1 to TRBJ1-4, with D tentatively TRBD1 (6 bases). V gave up 0 bases and J gave up 7 bases, with 12 bases separating them. Germline CDR1 SQVTM, CDR2 ANQGSEA. This CDR3 is 14 amino acids long. The CDR3 reads CSVEDERGGEKLFF. The CDR3 DNA sequence: TGCAGCGTTGAAGATGAGAGGGGGGGTGAAAAACTGTTTTTT.

The chain has TRBV27 and TRBJ2-1; D remains ambiguous. The CDR3 consists of 14 residues. Germline values: CDR1 MNHEY, CDR2 SMNVEV (reference sequence). Between the trimmed V and J ends, which lost 8 bases and 0 bases, there was a span of 11 bases. CDR3 sequence: CASGSISSYNEQFF. DNA of the CDR3: TGTGCCAGCGGCTCAATAAGCTCCTACAATGAGCAGTTCTTC.

On this clone itself: Different DNA sequences within this sample yield the same CDR3. The chain carries TRBV5-1 and TRBJ1-5, with no clear D. Germline V CDR1 and CDR2: SGHRS, YFSETQ. The CDR3 spans 14 residues. Deletions cut 0 bases from V and 5 bases from J, with 9 bases between. CDR3 region: CASSLGGIDQPQHF. CDR3 sequence (DNA): TGCGCCAGCAGCTTGGGAGGGATAGATCAGCCCCAGCATTTT.

The rearrangement uses TRBV5-1 and TRBJ2-2; 8 nucleotides line up with TRBD2. V dropped 0 bases and J dropped 4; count of bases not matched to a gene: 2. From germline, CDR1 is SGHRS and CDR2 YFSETQ. The CDR3 extends over 15 amino acids. CDR3 protein: CASSLAAGVTGELFF. The CDR3 region has the DNA TGCGCCAGCAGCTTGGCAGCGGGAGTCACCGGGGAGCTGTTTTTT.

V usage is TRBV27 and J usage is TRBJ2-1; 8 bases line up with TRBD2. Per germline, CDR1 MNHEY and CDR2 SMNVEV (reference sequence). The CDR3 loop spans 15 amino acids. The V and J ends lost 6 bases and 8 bases, in that order; junction bases with no gene match: 12. The CDR3 loop is CASSRRGTSSDEQFF. The CDR3 nucleotides are TGTGCCAGCAGCCGTCGGGGGACTAGTAGCGATGAGCAGTTCTTC.

The chain recombines TRBV5-1 with TRBJ2-7; 16 bases agree with TRBD2. The CDR3 contains 16 residues. V lost 4 bases and J lost 3; bases outside the gene matches: 4. CDR1 is SGHRS and CDR2 is YFSETQ in the germline V gene. The CDR3, as DNA: TGCGCCAGCAGCCCGGGACTAGCGGGGGGGGTCTACGAGCAGTACTTC. It codes for CASSPGLAGGVYEQYF. The full variable domain, with the rest looked up from reference TRBV5-1 and TRBJ2-7, is KAGVTQTPRYLIKTRGQQVTLSCSPISGHRSVSWYQQTPGQGLQFLFEYFSETQRNKGNFPGRFSGRQFSNSRSEMNVSTLELGDSALYLCASSPGLAGGVYEQYFGPGTRLTVT.

The rearrangement uses TRBV6-5 and TRBJ2-2, with 10 bases identical to TRBD2. Germline V gene lookup returns CDR1 MNHEY and CDR2 SVGAGI. There are 16 residues in the CDR3. V gave up 2 bases and J gave up 4 bases; unmatched junction bases: 4. CDR3 coding DNA: TGTGCCAGCAGTTACAGCCTAGCGGGAGCCACCGGGGAGCTGTTTTTT. Translation: CASSYSLAGATGELFF.

The chain joins TRBV12-3 or TRBV12-4 to TRBJ2-1, with D unclear. The CDR3 is 13 amino acids. Trimming stripped 7 bases from V and 0 bases from J, with 7 bases between. CDR3 protein: CASTRSSYNEQFF. The CDR3 region has the DNA TGTGCCAGCACACGGTCCTCCTACAATGAGCAGTTCTTC.

The J gene is TRBJ1-6, the V gene TRBV24-1, with TRBD1 as a possible D gene (5 bases). CDR3 length: 13 amino acids. Germline V lookup: CDR1 KGHDR, CDR2 SFDVKD. V was trimmed by 3 bases and J by 7 bases, leaving 6 bases between them. The CDR3 DNA reads as TGTGCCACCAGTGATCGACAGAATTCACCCCTCCACTTT. It is translated as CATSDRQNSPLHF.